This T cell receptor (beta chain) stems from a study of T-cell memory formation after mild COVID-19. Trimming removed 7 bases from V and 4 bases from J, with 14 bases in between. This CDR3 comprises 14 residues. Germline V gives CDR1 SNHLY, CDR2 FYNNEI. One entry per CDR3 protein, called by TCRdb with MiXCR from the 5' RACE reads. This table holds approximately 480,000 distinct CDR3 sequences, around a sixth found once. This clonotype was observed a few times. The sequencing sample was made of PBMCs or a T cell subset sorted from them (not recorded which). The rearrangement joins TRBV2 to TRBJ1-5, with D maybe TRBD1 (5 bases). The TCR comes from an adult woman who had mild COVID-19 (a few samples of this study predate the infection). Cell type and time point are not known. The CDR3 sequence: CASKWGTTNQPQHF. The CDR3 DNA sequence: TGTGCCAGCAAATGGGGGACTACAAATCAGCCCCAGCATTTT.